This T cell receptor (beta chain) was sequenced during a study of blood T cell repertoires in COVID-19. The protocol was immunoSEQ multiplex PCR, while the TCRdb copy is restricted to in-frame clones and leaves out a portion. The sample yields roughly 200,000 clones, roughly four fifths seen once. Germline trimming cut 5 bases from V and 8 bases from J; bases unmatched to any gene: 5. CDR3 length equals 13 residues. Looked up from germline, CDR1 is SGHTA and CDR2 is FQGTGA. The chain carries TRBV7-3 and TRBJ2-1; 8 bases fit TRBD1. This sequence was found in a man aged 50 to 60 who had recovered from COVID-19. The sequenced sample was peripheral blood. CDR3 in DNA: TGTGCCAGCAGCCTAGACAGGGGCGATGAGCAGTTCTTC. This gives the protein CASSLDRGDEQFF. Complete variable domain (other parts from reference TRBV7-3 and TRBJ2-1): GAGVSQTPSNKVTEKGKYVELRCDPISGHTALYWYRQSLGQGPEFLIYFQGTGAADDSGLPNDRFFAVRPEGSVSTLKIQRTERGDSAVYLCASSLDRGDEQFFGPGTRLTVL.